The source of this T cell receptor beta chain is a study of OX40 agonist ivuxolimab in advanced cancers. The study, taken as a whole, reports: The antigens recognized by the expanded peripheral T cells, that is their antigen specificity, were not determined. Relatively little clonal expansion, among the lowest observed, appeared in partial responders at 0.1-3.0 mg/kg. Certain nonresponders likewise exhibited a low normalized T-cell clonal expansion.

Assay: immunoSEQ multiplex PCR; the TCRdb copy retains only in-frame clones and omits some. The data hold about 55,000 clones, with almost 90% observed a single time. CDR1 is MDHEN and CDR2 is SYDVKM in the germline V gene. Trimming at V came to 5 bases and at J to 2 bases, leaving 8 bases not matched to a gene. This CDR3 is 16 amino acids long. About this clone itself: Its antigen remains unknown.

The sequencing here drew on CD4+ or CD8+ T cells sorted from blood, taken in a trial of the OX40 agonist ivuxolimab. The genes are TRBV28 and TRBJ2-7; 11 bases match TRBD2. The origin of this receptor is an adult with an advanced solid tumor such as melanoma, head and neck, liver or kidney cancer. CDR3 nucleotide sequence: TGTGCCAGCAGTCCCCGGACTAGCGGGTCTCCCTACGAGCAGTACTTC. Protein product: CASSPRTSGSPYEQYF.